The rows below give T cell receptor beta chains drawn from one sample of a study of blood T cells in healthy people across ages. One entry per CDR3 protein results from TCRdb running MiXCR on the 5' RACE reads. Of fewer than 800,000 distinct CDR3 sequences detected, approximately 31% appear once; the ten largest clones hold less than 20%. Sequences were obtained from blood. The receptors stem from a woman older than 75 in good health. CDR3s include the opening cysteine and the closing phenylalanine or tryptophan. D genes are given only for firm matches. The size field is filled for only some rows; it gives once, few, many or a size class.

v_gene	j_gene	d_gene	abundance	CDR3aa	CDR3nt
TRBV7-9	TRBJ2-7	-	many	CASSWGSVSYEQYF	TGTGCCAGCAGCTGGGGGAGCGTTTCCTACGAGCAGTACTTC
TRBV5-1	TRBJ2-1	TRBD2	-	CASSSGLGLADRDEQFF	TGCGCCAGCAGCTCGGGACTGGGACTAGCGGATCGGGATGAGCAGTTCTTC
TRBV4-2	TRBJ2-5	TRBD2	many	CASSQDDPRLAGGETQYF	TGTGCCAGCAGCCAAGATGATCCCCGACTAGCGGGGGGGGAGACCCAGTACTTC
TRBV9	TRBJ2-1	TRBD2	many	CASSPRTSGYYNEQFF	TGTGCCAGCAGCCCTCGGACTAGCGGGTATTACAATGAGCAGTTCTTC
TRBV3-1	TRBJ1-2	-	many	CASSLTGGKRNGYTF	TGTGCCAGCAGCCTGACTGGAGGGAAGAGAAATGGCTACACCTTC
TRBV29-1	TRBJ2-3	-	few	CSVEWGGRDTQYF	TGCAGCGTTGAGTGGGGGGGCCGGGATACGCAGTATTTT
TRBV20-1	TRBJ2-5	-	-	CRARGQETQYF	TGCAGGGCTAGGGGCCAAGAGACCCAGTACTTC
TRBV5-1	TRBJ2-1	-	many	CASSLAPGPAYNEQFF	TGCGCCAGCAGCTTGGCCCCGGGTCCAGCCTACAATGAGCAGTTCTTC
TRBV7-8	TRBJ2-1	-	many	CASSLKLSTHNEQFF	TGTGCCAGCAGCTTAAAACTGTCAACCCACAATGAGCAGTTCTTC
TRBV29-1	TRBJ2-7	TRBD1	-	CSVDSGTGAYEQYF	TGCAGCGTTGACTCCGGGACAGGAGCCTACGAGCAGTACTTC
TRBV20-1	TRBJ2-1	TRBD2	-	CSALGLAGGRSPDEQFF	TGCAGTGCCCTCGGACTAGCGGGGGGGCGATCCCCCGATGAGCAGTTCTTC
TRBV30	TRBJ1-3	-	few	CAWSPDRSHSGNTIYF	TGTGCCTGGAGTCCCGACAGGTCCCACTCTGGAAACACCATATATTTT
TRBV5-1	TRBJ2-4	-	-	CASSYGREENIQYF	TGCGCCAGCAGCTACGGCAGGGAGGAAAACATTCAGTACTTC
TRBV12-3/TRBV12-4	TRBJ2-3	TRBD2	-	CASSVTSAADAEYF	TGTGCCAGCAGTGTGACTAGCGCGGCAGATGCGGAGTATTTT
TRBV20-1	TRBJ2-4	-	many	CSASWGLAKNIQYF	TGCAGTGCTAGCTGGGGACTAGCCAAAAACATTCAGTACTTC
TRBV18	TRBJ2-5	-	-	CASSPLRGRETQYF	TGTGCCAGCTCACCGCTAAGGGGCAGAGAGACCCAGTACTTC
TRBV7-2	TRBJ1-2	-	few	CASSLWGGHGYTF	TGTGCCAGCAGCTTATGGGGAGGCCATGGCTACACCTTC